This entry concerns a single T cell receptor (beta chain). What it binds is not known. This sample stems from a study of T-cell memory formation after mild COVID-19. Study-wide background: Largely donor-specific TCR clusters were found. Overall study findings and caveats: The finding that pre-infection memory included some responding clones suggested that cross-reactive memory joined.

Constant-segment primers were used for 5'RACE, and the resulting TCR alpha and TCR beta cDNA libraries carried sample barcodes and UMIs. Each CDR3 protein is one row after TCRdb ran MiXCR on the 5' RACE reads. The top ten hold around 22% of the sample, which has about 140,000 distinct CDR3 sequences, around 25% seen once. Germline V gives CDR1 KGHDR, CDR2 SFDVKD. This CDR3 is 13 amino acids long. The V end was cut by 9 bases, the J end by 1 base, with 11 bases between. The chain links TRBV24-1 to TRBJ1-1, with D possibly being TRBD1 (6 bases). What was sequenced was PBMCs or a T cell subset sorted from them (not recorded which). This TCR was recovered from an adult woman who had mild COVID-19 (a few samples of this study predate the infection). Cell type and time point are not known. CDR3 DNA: TGTGCCACCCGCCTGGACAGGAACACTGAAGCTTTCTTT. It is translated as CATRLDRNTEAFF.